Listed here are 15 T cell receptor beta chains from one sample, sequenced in a study of beta chain features in type 1 diabetes. Expressed TCRB transcripts got sequenced, as all isolated RNA was reverse transcribed. Produced via immunoSEQ multiplex PCR; TCRdb's table is partial and in-frame only. The data hold 300,000 or so clones, with 7% to 10% observed a single time. For these TCRs, the target antigens are not known. Study-wide results and limits: Moderately but significantly shorter TCRB CDR3s were found in Type 1 diabetes patients in all four CD4+ subsets.

Sequencing was done on a sample of central memory CD4+ T cells from blood. Receptors originate from a man aged 25-40 years with type 1 diabetes.

This clone appeared a few times. This chain connects TRBV5-1 to TRBJ2-1; tentative D call: TRBD1 (5 bases). CDR3 length: 14 residues. Trimming cost V 4 bases and J 7 bases, with 15 bases left between them. The germline CDR1 and CDR2 sequences are SGHRS and YFSETQ. The CDR3 bases are TGCGCCAGCAGCATCACCAGGGAAATGAATGAGCAGTTCTTC. This gives the protein CASSITREMNEQFF. The whole variable domain, remainder taken from reference TRBV5-1 and TRBJ2-1, is KAGVTQTPRYLIKTRGQQVTLSCSPISGHRSVSWYQQTPGQGLQFLFEYFSETQRNKGNFPGRFSGRQFSNSRSEMNVSTLELGDSALYLCASSITREMNEQFFGPGTRLTVL.

The chain links TRBV19 to TRBJ2-2; the D gene is possibly TRBD2 (6 bases). The CDR3 contains 16 residues. Trimming stripped 6 bases from V and 7 bases from J, with 21 bases between. The germline gives CDR1 LNHDA, CDR2 SQIVND (reference sequence). CDR3: CASRPGGARLNGELFF. In DNA form, the CDR3 reads TGTGCCAGTAGGCCCGGGGGAGCACGATTAAACGGGGAGCTGTTTTTT.

This clone occurred many times. This chain links TRBV14 with TRBJ1-6, with D perhaps TRBD1 (6 bases). This CDR3 region has 13 residues. Germline V lookup: CDR1 SGHDN, CDR2 FVKESK. Trimming removed 4 bases from V and 10 bases from J, with 11 bases in between. The CDR3 region is CASSPQGNSPLHF. The DNA for the CDR3 is TGTGCCAGCAGCCCTCAGGGGAACTCACCCCTCCACTTT. Full variable domain (rest looked up from reference TRBV14 and TRBJ1-6): EAGVTQFPSHSVIEKGQTVTLRCDPISGHDNLYWYRRVMGKEIKFLLHFVKESKQDESGMPNNRFLAERTGGTYSTLKVQPAELEDSGVYFCASSPQGNSPLHFGNGTRLTVT.

The gene calls are TRBV4-1 and TRBJ2-5; 9 nucleotides match TRBD2. The CDR3 has 20 amino acids. J was trimmed by 0 bases and V by 0 bases; bases with no gene match: 14. CDR1 MGHRA and CDR2 YSYEKL come from the germline V gene. The CDR3 coding sequence is TGCGCCAGCAGCCAAGAAAGTCCGGCTAGCGGGGCTGTTCACCAAGAGACCCAGTACTTC. It specifies CASSQESPASGAVHQETQYF.

This clone was observed a handful of times. The gene calls are TRBV7-2 and TRBJ1-6; 7 bases fit TRBD1. Germline CDR1 is SGHTA and CDR2 is FQGNSA. Germline trimming cut 3 bases from V and 7 bases from J; bases unmatched to any gene: 6. The CDR3 is made up of 15 amino acids. This CDR3 reads CASSLDRTVNSPLHF. The CDR3 DNA reads as TGTGCCAGCAGCTTGGACAGGACGGTGAATTCACCCCTCCACTTT.

The chain combines TRBV5-4 with TRBJ2-3; perhaps TRBD2 as D (6 bases). V lost 0 bases to trimming and J lost 5 bases, with 10 bases between them. CDR1 is SGHNT, CDR2 YYREEE, per germline (reference sequence). CDR3 length: 14 residues. The CDR3 loop reads CASSLGLARDTQYF. CDR3 bases: TGTGCCAGCAGCTTGGGTCTAGCGAGAGATACGCAGTATTTT.

This chain joins TRBV7-9 and TRBJ2-7, with 7 bases matching TRBD1. Losses at the gene ends were 5 bases for V and 3 bases for J; bases not matched to a gene: 7. Germline CDR1 reads SEHNR; CDR2 reads FQNEAQ (reference sequence). CDR3 length: 14 amino acids. CDR3: CASSPGTDSYEQYF. CDR3 nucleotide sequence: TGTGCCAGCAGCCCCGGGACAGATAGCTACGAGCAGTACTTC.

This clone was seen more than once but under ten times. The CDR3 region is CASSTGLAGALYNEQFF. For the CDR3, the DNA is TGTGCCAGTAGTACCGGACTAGCGGGGGCCTTGTACAATGAGCAGTTCTTC. The V gene is TRBV19, the J gene TRBJ2-1; 13 bases fit TRBD2. Germline V gene sequence: CDR1 LNHDA, CDR2 SQIVND (reference sequence). The ends lost 4 bases at V and 4 bases at J; junction bases unmatched: 7. The CDR3 loop spans 17 amino acids.

In this sample, this clone turned up a few times. This sequence joins TRBV14 and TRBJ1-6; D is possibly TRBD1 (6 bases). This CDR3 has 15 amino acids. Germline V CDR1 and CDR2: SGHDN, FVKESK. V lost 3 bases to trimming and J lost 7 bases, with 13 bases between them. As DNA, the CDR3 is TGTGCCAGCAGCCACCAACAGGGAGGGAATTCACCCCTCCACTTT. It specifies CASSHQQGGNSPLHF.

This clone was counted only a few times. This CDR3 reads CAWSPGQGRNEKLFF. CDR3 nucleotide sequence: TGTGCCTGGAGCCCCGGACAGGGACGAAACGAAAAACTGTTTTTT. V usage is TRBV30 and J usage is TRBJ1-4; 8 bases map to TRBD1. The J segment lost 8 bases and the V segment lost 3 bases, leaving 11 bases of the junction unmatched. The CDR3 runs 15 residues. Looked up from germline, CDR1 is GTSNPN and CDR2 is SVGIG (reference sequence).

This clone was detected only a few times. The V gene is TRBV4-3, the J gene TRBJ2-5; 11 nucleotides align to TRBD1. The CDR3 contains 16 residues. V trimming: 1 base; J trimming: 4 bases; junction bases outside the gene matches: 5. The germline gives CDR1 LGHNA, CDR2 YSLEER. The CDR3 region has the DNA TGCGCCAGCAGCCAAGCCTGGGGACAGGGGGGAGAGACCCAGTACTTC. Protein product: CASSQAWGQGGETQYF.

This clone has only a few counts. The CDR3 sequence: CAWSAYSYGYTF. CDR3 nucleotide sequence: TGTGCCTGGAGTGCCTACAGCTATGGCTACACCTTC. The genes are TRBV30 and TRBJ1-2; D call uncertain. Trimming took 1 base from V and 4 from J, leaving 7 bases between them. The CDR3 covers 12 residues. Germline lookup yields CDR1 GTSNPN and CDR2 SVGIG (reference sequence). Full variable domain (rest looked up from reference TRBV30 and TRBJ1-2): SQTIHQWPATLVQPVGSPLSLECTVEGTSNPNLYWYRQAAGRGLQLLFYSVGIGQISSEVPQNLSASRPQDRQFILSSKKLLLSDSGFYLCAWSAYSYGYTFGSGTRLTVV.

This rearrangement joins TRBV10-3 to TRBJ2-2; D is perhaps TRBD1 or TRBD2 (6 bases each). The germline V and J ends were trimmed by 6 bases and 4 bases, with 18 bases remaining between them. Germline-derived CDR1 and CDR2 are ENHRY and SYGVKD. CDR3 length: 16 residues. In DNA form, the CDR3 reads TGTGCCATCAGAGATGCTGGGGGGCGAAGCACCGGGGAGCTGTTTTTT. This translates into CAIRDAGGRSTGELFF.

The V call is TRBV6-5, the J call TRBJ2-2; D remains unclear. The germline V gene has CDR1 MNHEY and CDR2 SVGAGI. Trimming shortened V by 2 bases and J by 3 bases, and 10 bases separated the two germline ends. The CDR3 consists of 15 residues. This chain's CDR3 is CASSYLTQDTGELFF. The CDR3 bases are TGTGCCAGCAGTTACCTCACTCAGGACACCGGGGAGCTGTTTTTT.

This clone was seen only a few times. The CDR3 loop reads CASNAQGPNNQPQHF. CDR3 DNA sequence: TGTGCCAGCAACGCACAGGGGCCGAACAATCAGCCCCAGCATTTT. The chain joins TRBV6-1 to TRBJ1-5, with TRBD1 identical over 7 bases. The V gene end was trimmed by 7 bases and the J gene end by 3 bases; junction bases not matched to a gene: 9. Germline lookup yields CDR1 MNHNS and CDR2 SASEGT. CDR3 size: 15 residues.